This TCR beta chain was retrieved from a study of shared clonotypes between healthy human individuals (TCRdb year 2020). Study-wide context: Two women and a few men aged 18 to 49 years were included in the cohort. For each donor, three plates each were used for CD4 naive and CD4 memory, two plates were used for CD8 naive, and one plate was used for CD8 memory. Between about 0.85 and 10 billion PBMCs per donor were obtained by leukapheresis. Blood TCR repertoires of 5 or 6 healthy adults were deeply sequenced to estimate repertoire size and the extent of clonotype sharing between individuals. To increase sequencing depth and limit assay-specific biases, different laboratories used diverse techniques to prepare libraries and sequence TCR repertoires. The paper as a whole reports these results and caveats: Rarefaction of sorted-subset datasets indicated incomplete sequencing despite the large sequencing depth. Higher generation probabilities were observed for clonotypes shared by all four sorted-subset donors than for non-shared clonotypes. Roughly 5.2% of naive CD4, around 4% of naive CD8, approximately 2% of memory CD4, and about 0.4% of memory CD8 clonotypes were shared across a few donors. Sampling was limited to blood, and TCR repertoires in tissue likely differ from TCR repertoires in blood. The genetic and exposure-history diversity represented was limited by the small number of donors. Larger estimated clonotype richness was generally found for naive subsets than for memory subsets. Pairwise subsampling led to the expectation that sequencing depth would affect the degree of clonotype sharing among donors.

A remark on this clone: Its antigen is unknown. The sample holds no much larger clone one base away, and base qualities are not on file.

Trimming takes 1 base from V and 6 bases from J, and the germline ends sit 11 bases apart. From the cysteine through the phenylalanine, the CDR3 covers 14 amino acids. This entry keeps only the CDR3 DNA: 42 bases, framed from base 1. Based on the germline V gene, the CDR1 and CDR2 sequences are MNHNS and SASEGT. The donors were healthy, HIV-negative adults with no recently reported acute infections or vaccinations. Only Caucasian adults living in Nashville, Tennessee, USA were represented among the donors. CD4+ T cells were enriched through magnetic negative selection, after which naive cells were positively selected on CD45RA and the remaining negative fraction served as the memory subset. Blood was collected by leukapheresis, and PBMCs were isolated by Ficoll-Histopaque density gradient centrifugation and then cryopreserved in liquid nitrogen vapor phase. Analytical flow cytometry was used to check the purity and quantity of every magnetically sorted T cell population. From each sorted fraction, genomic DNA was isolated and quantified by UV absorbance on a Nanodrop 2000c.

Using the deep immunoSEQ assay, TCR CDR3 regions were amplified from genomic DNA by multiplex PCR. Extracted genomic DNA from each cell subset was spread evenly across all wells of several immunoSEQ 96-well plates, with each plate serving as a replicate. For sorted subsets, 200 ng of genomic DNA, equivalent to about 30,000 T cell genomes, went into each replicate PCR. Purified libraries were quantified with a Qubit 3.0 fluorometer, sized on a Bioanalyzer 2100, and re-quantified with the KAPA Library Quantification kit. Each immunoSEQ 96-well plate was sequenced on its own single-read 150-cycle Illumina NextSeq 550 flow cell. In the authors' own workflow: Because only junctional sequences without quality scores were contained in the immunoSEQ output, filtering matching that applied to full-length reads could not be performed. To assign V/J genes and CDR3, sequences were annotated against IMGT germline references using PyIR, a Python wrapper for IgBLAST v1.9. Reads with weak V/J assignments (E-value above 1e-6), missing CDR3, stop codons, out-of-frame junctions, or ambiguous translated residues were removed. A V3J clonotype was defined by an identical inferred V gene, J gene, and CDR3 amino acid sequence. To compute the percentage overlap between repertoires, the number of shared unique clonotypes was divided by the size of the smaller repertoire. Repertoire richness was assessed with RTK rarefaction, the Chao1 estimator, and Recon v2.1 estimates of unobserved clonotypes. For all TCRbeta clonotypes obtained by the gDNA method from a handful of donors, generation probabilities were computed with OLGA. TCRdb carries this immuneACCESS record with in-frame sequences only. Its versions omit some clonotypes, under half of them owing to an unresolved V gene in the studies checked, with the rest unexplained. V, J and clone size are those of that table, while D and trimming were read from the DNA. For this sample the table gives approximately 700,000 clones, of which around 73% were detected only once. 1.5% to 2% of the sample lies in the top ten.

The receptor was isolated from a woman younger than 45 in good health. The source material was memory CD4+ T cells sorted from blood. In light of the paper, this sample's cell subset or site label describes: CD45RA-negative fraction. The chain couples TRBV6-1 to TRBJ2-3; the D segment may tentatively be TRBD1 or TRBD2, each giving 5 matched bases. The DNA sequence follows: TGTGCCAGCAGTGAAGGGGGGACGGAGGATACGCAGTATTTT. It specifies CASSEGGTEDTQYF.